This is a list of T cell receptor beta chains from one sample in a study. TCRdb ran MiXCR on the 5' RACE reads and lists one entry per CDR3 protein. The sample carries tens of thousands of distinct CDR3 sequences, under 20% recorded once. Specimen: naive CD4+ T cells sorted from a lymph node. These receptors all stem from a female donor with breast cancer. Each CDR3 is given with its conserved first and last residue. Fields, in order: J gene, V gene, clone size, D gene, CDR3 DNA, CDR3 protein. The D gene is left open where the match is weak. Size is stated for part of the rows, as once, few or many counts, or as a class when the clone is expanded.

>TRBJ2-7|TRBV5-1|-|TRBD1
TGCGCCAGCAGTCGACAGGGGGCCTACGAGCAGTACTTC
CASSRQGAYEQYF
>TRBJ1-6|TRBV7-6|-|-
TGTGCCAGCAGCTTAAGCACAGATAATTCACCCCTCCACTTT
CASSLSTDNSPLHF
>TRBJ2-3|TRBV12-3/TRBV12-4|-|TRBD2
TGTGCCATCACGACTAGCGGGAGTGCGGATACGCAGTATTTT
CAITTSGSADTQYF
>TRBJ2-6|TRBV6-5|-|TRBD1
TGTGCCAGCAGTTACTCGAGGGACAGGGTCTCTGGGGCCAACGTCCTGACTTTC
CASSYSRDRVSGANVLTF
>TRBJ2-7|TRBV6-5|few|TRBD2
TGTGCCAGCAGTTACTCCACTAGCGGGAACAACGAGCAGTACTTC
CASSYSTSGNNEQYF
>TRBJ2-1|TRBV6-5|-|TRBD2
TGTGCCAGCAGTTACTTCGGGAGGTCGAATGAGCAGTTCTTC
CASSYFGRSNEQFF
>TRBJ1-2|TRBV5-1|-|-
TGCGCCAGCAGCTTCGACTCACCTAACTATGGCTACACCTTC
CASSFDSPNYGYTF
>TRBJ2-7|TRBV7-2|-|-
TGTGCCAGCAGCCTAACTCGGACGTCTACCTACGAGCAGTACTTC
CASSLTRTSTYEQYF
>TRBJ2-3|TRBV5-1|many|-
TGCGCCAGCAGCTTAGAGCGATCGCCAGATACGCAGTATTTT
CASSLERSPDTQYF
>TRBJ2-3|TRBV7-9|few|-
TGTGCCAGCAGCCAAGCGGACTTCACAGATACGCAGTATTTT
CASSQADFTDTQYF
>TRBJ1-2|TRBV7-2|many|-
TGTGCCAGCAGCTGGGCAGTCACGGGTAACTATGGCTACACCTTC
CASSWAVTGNYGYTF
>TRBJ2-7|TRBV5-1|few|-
TGCGCCAGCAGCTTGGAGGGAAGATCCTACGAGCAGTACTTC
CASSLEGRSYEQYF
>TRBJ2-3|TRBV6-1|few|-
TGTGCCAGTCATCAAGGCGGCACAGATACGCAGTATTTT
CASHQGGTDTQYF
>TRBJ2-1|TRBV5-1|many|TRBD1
TGCGCCAGCAGCCCGGGAACAGGGGGCGAAGTCCTCCGTACCTACAATGAGCAGTTCTTC
CASSPGTGGEVLRTYNEQFF
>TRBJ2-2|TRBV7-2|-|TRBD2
TGTGCCAGCAGCTTAGGACTAGCGGGAGGCCTGGGGTCCGGGGAGCTGTTTTTT
CASSLGLAGGLGSGELFF
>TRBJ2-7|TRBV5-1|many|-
TGCGCCAGCAGCTTGTTTCAGGAGGGCGAGCAGTACTTC
CASSLFQEGEQYF
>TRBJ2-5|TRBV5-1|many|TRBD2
TGCGCCAGCAGCTTGGGGACTAGCGGGAACAAAGAGACCCAGTACTTC
CASSLGTSGNKETQYF
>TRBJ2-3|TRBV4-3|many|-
TGCGCCAGCAGCATAGGAGGGGAAAGCACAGATACGCAGTATTTT
CASSIGGESTDTQYF
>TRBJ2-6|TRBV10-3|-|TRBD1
TGTGCCATCAGTTCACCCGGGACAGGAGGAGGGGCCAACGTCCTGACTTTC
CAISSPGTGGGANVLTF
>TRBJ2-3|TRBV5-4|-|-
TGTGCCAGCAGCTTGGGACTAGGGGGCGGGGATACGCAGTATTTT
CASSLGLGGGDTQYF
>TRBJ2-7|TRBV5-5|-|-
TGTGCCAGCAGCATACACGACGTAGGGGGAGTCTACGAGCAGTACTTC
CASSIHDVGGVYEQYF
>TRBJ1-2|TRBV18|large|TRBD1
TGTGCCAGCTCAAAGGACAGGGATGGCTACACCTTC
CASSKDRDGYTF
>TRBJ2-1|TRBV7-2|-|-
TGTGCCAGCAGCTTAAACGGCTACAATGAGCAGTTCTTC
CASSLNGYNEQFF
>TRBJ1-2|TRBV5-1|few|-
TGCGCCAGCAGTTGGGACGCCCGCCGGGGCTACACCTTC
CASSWDARRGYTF
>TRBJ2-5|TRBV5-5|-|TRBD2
TGTGCCAGCAGCCCGCGGGTAGCGGGAGAGGTAGAGACCCAGTACTTC
CASSPRVAGEVETQYF
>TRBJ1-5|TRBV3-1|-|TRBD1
TGTGCCAGCAGCCAGACAGGGGGCTATAGCAATCAGCCCCAGCATTTT
CASSQTGGYSNQPQHF
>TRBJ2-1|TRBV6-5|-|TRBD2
TGTGCCAGCACGTCCCCGGGAGGTTACAATGAGCAGTTCTTC
CASTSPGGYNEQFF
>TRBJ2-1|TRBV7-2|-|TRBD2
TGTGCCAGCAGCTTAGGGGGGGCTAGCGGGAGGAATGAGCAGTTCTTC
CASSLGGASGRNEQFF
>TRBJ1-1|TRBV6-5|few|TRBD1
TGTGCCAGCAGTCCTTCGGACAGGCCGAACACTGAAGCTTTCTTT
CASSPSDRPNTEAFF
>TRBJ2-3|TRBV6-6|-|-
TGTGCCAGCAGTTACGAGGTCGATACGCAGTATTTT
CASSYEVDTQYF
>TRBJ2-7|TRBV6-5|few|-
TGTGCCAGCAGTTACTCGATCAACCAAGCCTACGAGCAGTACTTC
CASSYSINQAYEQYF
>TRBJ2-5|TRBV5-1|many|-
TGCGCCAGCAGATCCGGGACGGCACAAGAGACCCAGTACTTC
CASRSGTAQETQYF
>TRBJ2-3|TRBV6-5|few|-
TGTGCCAGCAGACCTGGGGCTAGCATGGGCACAGATACGCAGTATTTT
CASRPGASMGTDTQYF
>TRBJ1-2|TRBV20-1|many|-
TGCAGTGCTAGAGATGGGCGGCAGTCTAGCTACACCTTC
CSARDGRQSSYTF
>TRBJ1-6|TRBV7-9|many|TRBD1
TGTGCCAGCAGCTTACAGGGGGCGGATTCACCCCTCCACTTT
CASSLQGADSPLHF